These T cell receptor beta chains were read from a single sample in a study of blood T cells in healthy people across ages. TCRdb passed the 5' RACE reads through MiXCR, listing each CDR3 protein once. Of over 550,000 distinct CDR3 sequences listed, around 31% are singletons. The sequencing input was blood. The receptors were sampled from a woman older than 75 in good health. Each CDR3 is given with its conserved first and last residue. The order of the fields is clone size, V gene, D gene, J gene, CDR3 DNA, CDR3 protein. A D gene is named only where the DNA matches it firmly. Clone size is stated in some rows and not others, as once, few, many or a class when expanded.

clone_size: many; v_call: TRBV9; d_call: TRBD1; j_call: TRBJ1-2; cdr3_nt: TGTGCCAGCAGCCCCCGGGGGACAGGGGGCGATGGCTACACCTTC; cdr3_aa: CASSPRGTGGDGYTF
clone_size: many; v_call: TRBV20-1; d_call: NA; j_call: TRBJ2-7; cdr3_nt: TGCAGTGCTAGACTCCGGGGGACGGTCTACGAGCAGTACTTC; cdr3_aa: CSARLRGTVYEQYF
clone_size: many; v_call: TRBV7-2; d_call: NA; j_call: TRBJ2-3; cdr3_nt: TGTGCCAGCAGTTCCCGTCGGGGTGGAAGAACAGATACGCAGTATTTT; cdr3_aa: CASSSRRGGRTDTQYF
clone_size: many; v_call: TRBV6-1; d_call: TRBD1; j_call: TRBJ1-1; cdr3_nt: TGTGCCAGCAAACAATCCCCACAGGGGAGAGCTTTCTTT; cdr3_aa: CASKQSPQGRAFF
clone_size: many; v_call: TRBV7-2; d_call: TRBD2; j_call: TRBJ2-4; cdr3_nt: TGTGCCAGCAGCTTAGATCCCCTGGGGCTAGCGGGGGGAAAAAACATTCAGTACTTC; cdr3_aa: CASSLDPLGLAGGKNIQYF
clone_size: NA; v_call: TRBV5-1; d_call: NA; j_call: TRBJ2-7; cdr3_nt: TGTGCCAGCAGCAGAGGACAGCCGGCGGGGGAGCAGTACTTC; cdr3_aa: CASSRGQPAGEQYF
clone_size: many; v_call: TRBV12-3/TRBV12-4; d_call: TRBD1; j_call: TRBJ2-6; cdr3_nt: TGTGCCAGCAGACCAGCCGGGACAGGGGGTATCTCTGGGGCCAACGTCCTGACTTTC; cdr3_aa: CASRPAGTGGISGANVLTF
clone_size: many; v_call: TRBV5-1; d_call: TRBD1; j_call: TRBJ1-1; cdr3_nt: TGCGCCAGCAGCACACCGGGACAGGGGATGACTGAAGCTTTCTTT; cdr3_aa: CASSTPGQGMTEAFF
clone_size: NA; v_call: TRBV28; d_call: NA; j_call: TRBJ1-5; cdr3_nt: TGTGCCAGCAGTCCTGGACTGGTCTATAGCAATCAGCCCCAGCATTTT; cdr3_aa: CASSPGLVYSNQPQHF
clone_size: NA; v_call: TRBV6-1; d_call: NA; j_call: TRBJ1-4; cdr3_nt: TGTGCCAGCATAGTGGAGGGGCTTACTGAAAAACGGTTTTTT; cdr3_aa: CASIVEGLTEKRFF
clone_size: many; v_call: TRBV5-1; d_call: TRBD1; j_call: TRBJ2-7; cdr3_nt: TGCGCCAGCAGCCGCACCGGGACAGGGGTTCTCTACGAGCAGTACTTC; cdr3_aa: CASSRTGTGVLYEQYF
clone_size: many; v_call: TRBV6-1; d_call: TRBD1; j_call: TRBJ1-5; cdr3_nt: TGTGCCAGCACTCAAGGGACAGTCGGCAATCAGCCCCAGCATTTT; cdr3_aa: CASTQGTVGNQPQHF
clone_size: NA; v_call: TRBV6-6; d_call: NA; j_call: TRBJ1-1; cdr3_nt: TGTGCCAGCAGTACCTGGACGGGGTTGGGCAACACTGAAGCTTTCTTT; cdr3_aa: CASSTWTGLGNTEAFF
clone_size: many; v_call: TRBV4-2; d_call: NA; j_call: TRBJ2-1; cdr3_nt: TGTGCCAGCAGCCCAGGTAGGGGGAATGAGCAGTTCTTC; cdr3_aa: CASSPGRGNEQFF
clone_size: many; v_call: TRBV7-2; d_call: NA; j_call: TRBJ2-5; cdr3_nt: TGTGCCAGCAGCCCCGCGTCCGTTTTGGAGACCCAGTACTTC; cdr3_aa: CASSPASVLETQYF
clone_size: NA; v_call: TRBV20-1; d_call: NA; j_call: TRBJ2-7; cdr3_nt: TGCAGTGCTACAGGGTCAGCAGCCTACGAGCAGTACTTC; cdr3_aa: CSATGSAAYEQYF
clone_size: NA; v_call: TRBV12-3/TRBV12-4; d_call: TRBD1; j_call: TRBJ2-4; cdr3_nt: TGTGCCAGCAGTTTTCGTGGGACAGGGGGATTGGGAAACATTCAGTACTTC; cdr3_aa: CASSFRGTGGLGNIQYF
clone_size: NA; v_call: TRBV18; d_call: NA; j_call: TRBJ2-1; cdr3_nt: TGTGCCAGCTCACCGTATCTGGGGGGGCGGCGTGAAAAGGGGGAGCAGTTCTTC; cdr3_aa: CASSPYLGGRREKGEQFF
clone_size: NA; v_call: TRBV6-5; d_call: TRBD2; j_call: TRBJ2-1; cdr3_nt: TGTGCCAGCGGCGAGACTAGCGGGGGATCTTACAATGAGCAGTTCTTC; cdr3_aa: CASGETSGGSYNEQFF
clone_size: many; v_call: TRBV24-1; d_call: NA; j_call: TRBJ2-1; cdr3_nt: TGTGCCACCAGTGTGGTAGGGATCCATGAGCAGTTCTTC; cdr3_aa: CATSVVGIHEQFF
clone_size: NA; v_call: TRBV5-1; d_call: NA; j_call: TRBJ1-5; cdr3_nt: TGCGCCAGCAGCCCCGGAGGGAGGGTTGACAATCAGCCCCAGCATTTT; cdr3_aa: CASSPGGRVDNQPQHF
clone_size: NA; v_call: TRBV20-1; d_call: TRBD1; j_call: TRBJ1-2; cdr3_nt: TGCAGTGCCAGTGGGCCTCATGACAGGGACTATGGCTACACCTTC; cdr3_aa: CSASGPHDRDYGYTF
clone_size: few; v_call: TRBV7-3; d_call: TRBD1; j_call: TRBJ1-1; cdr3_nt: TGTGCCAGCAGCTTACCCTCGCAGGGGGAGGGCACTGAAGCTTTCTTT; cdr3_aa: CASSLPSQGEGTEAFF
clone_size: NA; v_call: TRBV12-3/TRBV12-4; d_call: NA; j_call: TRBJ1-1; cdr3_nt: TGTGCCAGCAGTTTTAACGCAGGGAACACTGAAGCTTTCTTT; cdr3_aa: CASSFNAGNTEAFF
clone_size: NA; v_call: TRBV5-1; d_call: NA; j_call: TRBJ1-2; cdr3_nt: TGCGCCAGCAGCCCCTGGCAGGGTGGAGGCTACACCTTC; cdr3_aa: CASSPWQGGGYTF
clone_size: few; v_call: TRBV11-2; d_call: NA; j_call: TRBJ1-1; cdr3_nt: TGTGCCAGCAGCTTAGACGTTGGAGGATGGGGCACTGAAGCTTTCTTT; cdr3_aa: CASSLDVGGWGTEAFF
clone_size: many; v_call: TRBV5-1; d_call: TRBD1; j_call: TRBJ2-5; cdr3_nt: TGCGCCAGCAGCGCCTGGGACAGGGGGCGGGGGCAAGAGACCCAGTACTTC; cdr3_aa: CASSAWDRGRGQETQYF
clone_size: many; v_call: TRBV9; d_call: NA; j_call: TRBJ2-7; cdr3_nt: TGTGCCAGCAGCGAGCGACAGGTCTCCTACGAGCAGTACTTC; cdr3_aa: CASSERQVSYEQYF
clone_size: few; v_call: TRBV20-1; d_call: TRBD2; j_call: TRBJ2-3; cdr3_nt: TGCAGTGCTAGAGATATTAGACGGGGGGGCCGACTCGGCACAGATACGCAGTATTTT; cdr3_aa: CSARDIRRGGRLGTDTQYF
clone_size: many; v_call: TRBV18; d_call: NA; j_call: TRBJ2-6; cdr3_nt: TGTGCCAGCTCACCACGTCGGGGCTCTGGGGCCAACGTCCTGACTTTC; cdr3_aa: CASSPRRGSGANVLTF
clone_size: many; v_call: TRBV5-8; d_call: TRBD1; j_call: TRBJ1-2; cdr3_nt: TGTGCCAGCAGCTTGGAAACTGGACAGGGGGCTGGCTACACCTTC; cdr3_aa: CASSLETGQGAGYTF
clone_size: NA; v_call: TRBV30; d_call: NA; j_call: TRBJ2-1; cdr3_nt: TGTGCCTGGAATAGGAACGGGGGCCCCTACAATGAGCAGTTCTTC; cdr3_aa: CAWNRNGGPYNEQFF
clone_size: few; v_call: TRBV6-1; d_call: NA; j_call: TRBJ2-7; cdr3_nt: TGTGCCAGCAGTGTAGTCAGGAGAACCTACGAGCAGTACTTC; cdr3_aa: CASSVVRRTYEQYF
clone_size: many; v_call: TRBV6-6; d_call: NA; j_call: TRBJ1-5; cdr3_nt: TGTGCCAGCAGTTACGATTCCAATCAGCCCCAGCATTTT; cdr3_aa: CASSYDSNQPQHF
clone_size: NA; v_call: TRBV5-1; d_call: TRBD2; j_call: TRBJ2-3; cdr3_nt: TGCGCCAGCAGCATGGGCCGGGCGGGGGGGAGCACAGATACGCAGTATTTT; cdr3_aa: CASSMGRAGGSTDTQYF
clone_size: few; v_call: TRBV6-6; d_call: NA; j_call: TRBJ1-2; cdr3_nt: TGTGCCAGCAGTTCTTCCCGGGCCGACTCGATCCATGGCTACACCTTC; cdr3_aa: CASSSSRADSIHGYTF
clone_size: NA; v_call: TRBV9; d_call: NA; j_call: TRBJ1-5; cdr3_nt: TGTACCAGCAGCGCGCAGGAAAGCAATCAGCCCCAGCATTTT; cdr3_aa: CTSSAQESNQPQHF
clone_size: few; v_call: TRBV6-6; d_call: TRBD1; j_call: TRBJ1-6; cdr3_nt: TGTGCCAGCAGTTATACAGGGGCAGGGAATTCACCCCTCCACTTT; cdr3_aa: CASSYTGAGNSPLHF
clone_size: many; v_call: TRBV7-2; d_call: TRBD1; j_call: TRBJ2-1; cdr3_nt: TGTGCCAGCAGCTTAGAAGAACAGGGGACCCATGAGCAGTTCTTC; cdr3_aa: CASSLEEQGTHEQFF
clone_size: many; v_call: TRBV7-8; d_call: NA; j_call: TRBJ2-5; cdr3_nt: TGTGCCAGCAGCCTTGCACGGGGGCGCCAAGAGACCCAGTACTTC; cdr3_aa: CASSLARGRQETQYF
clone_size: few; v_call: TRBV20-1; d_call: NA; j_call: TRBJ1-5; cdr3_nt: TGCAGTGCTAGAACAACGGAGGGGTCCAAGCCCCAGCATTTT; cdr3_aa: CSARTTEGSKPQHF
clone_size: many; v_call: TRBV4-3; d_call: NA; j_call: TRBJ1-2; cdr3_nt: TGCGCCAGCAGCCACCGCGGCGATGGCTACACCTTC; cdr3_aa: CASSHRGDGYTF
clone_size: many; v_call: TRBV29-1; d_call: TRBD2; j_call: TRBJ2-1; cdr3_nt: TGCGGCGTTGAAGGGCTAGCGGGGTTCGATGATGAGCAGTTCTTC; cdr3_aa: CGVEGLAGFDDEQFF
clone_size: NA; v_call: TRBV6-6; d_call: TRBD2; j_call: TRBJ2-4; cdr3_nt: TGTGCCAGCAATCCCGGACTAGCGGTGTTAGCCAAAAACATTCAGTACTTC; cdr3_aa: CASNPGLAVLAKNIQYF
clone_size: many; v_call: TRBV12-3/TRBV12-4; d_call: NA; j_call: TRBJ1-6; cdr3_nt: TGTGCCAGCAGTTATCAGGGTGGCAATTCACCCCTCCACTTT; cdr3_aa: CASSYQGGNSPLHF
clone_size: NA; v_call: TRBV7-2; d_call: TRBD2; j_call: TRBJ2-7; cdr3_nt: TGTGCCAGCGGCATGACTAGCGGCGGACCCTACGAGCAGTACTTC; cdr3_aa: CASGMTSGGPYEQYF
clone_size: NA; v_call: TRBV5-1; d_call: NA; j_call: TRBJ1-1; cdr3_nt: TGCGCCAGCAGCTTGCCGGGGGACAACACTGAAGCTTTCTTT; cdr3_aa: CASSLPGDNTEAFF
clone_size: many; v_call: TRBV7-3; d_call: NA; j_call: TRBJ2-5; cdr3_nt: TGTGCCAGCAGCCTCCAGGGAGGCCAAGAGACCCAGTACTTC; cdr3_aa: CASSLQGGQETQYF
clone_size: many; v_call: TRBV7-3; d_call: TRBD2; j_call: TRBJ2-7; cdr3_nt: TGTGCCAGCAGCTTAAAGCGGGGGCCTTACGAGCAGTACTTC; cdr3_aa: CASSLKRGPYEQYF
clone_size: many; v_call: TRBV20-1; d_call: NA; j_call: TRBJ2-7; cdr3_nt: TGCAGTGCTAGAAAGTCCATATACGAGCAGTACTTC; cdr3_aa: CSARKSIYEQYF
clone_size: few; v_call: TRBV5-1; d_call: TRBD2; j_call: TRBJ2-1; cdr3_nt: TGCGCCAGCAGCTATCGGACTAGCGGGGGGGCGCGGCAGTTCTTC; cdr3_aa: CASSYRTSGGARQFF
clone_size: few; v_call: TRBV2; d_call: TRBD1; j_call: TRBJ1-6; cdr3_nt: TGTGCCAGCAGTGACAGGGGGACAGGTAGTTCACCCCCCCACTTT; cdr3_aa: CASSDRGTGSSPPHF
clone_size: NA; v_call: TRBV6-6; d_call: NA; j_call: TRBJ2-3; cdr3_nt: TGTGCCGGCAGTTACAACCGGGATCAGGGAGATACGCAGTATTTT; cdr3_aa: CAGSYNRDQGDTQYF